This TCR beta chain was captured in a study of cytomegalovirus exposure and HLA in healthy donors. Germline lookup yields CDR1 ENHRY and CDR2 SYGVKD. The CDR3 runs to 12 residues. V lost 8 bases to trimming and J lost 3 bases; unmatched junction nucleotides: 3. Using immunoSEQ multiplex PCR, the repertoire was profiled, and TCRdb retains in-frame clones only, with some absent. The sample holds about 190,000 clones; about 80% are singletons and the top ten take around 2.8%. The chain uses TRBV10-3 and TRBJ2-5; 7 positions agree with TRBD2. The material sequenced was PBMCs. This receptor was obtained from a woman between 18 and 29 years old in good health and CMV-seropositive. CDR3 in amino acids: CAIRGVKETQYF. DNA for the CDR3: TGTGCCATCCGGGGGGTTAAAGAGACCCAGTACTTC.